This T cell receptor beta chain was profiled in a study of molecular identifiers for immune sequencing clone quantification. Study-wide findings and caveats: Highly expanded clone sizes could be underestimated through barcode sharing by identical TCR molecules. Clones that exceeded 20 RNA copies held over 99% of effector molecules, yet under 1% in naive cells.

Naive CD8 T cell sorting was performed on the CD8+CD4-CCR7+CD45RA+ phenotype. The CDR3 length is 14 residues. Per germline, CDR1 DFQATT and CDR2 SNEGSKA (reference sequence). Unmatched junction bases numbered 6, after V lost 1 base and J lost 4 bases. For bulk TCR libraries, previously described methods and listed TCR primers were used. TCRdb re-derived calls from the PCR reads in MiXCR, one entry per CDR3 protein. Of about 500,000 distinct CDR3 sequences detected, about 22% appear once; the ten largest clones hold about 0.8%. This clonotype was observed at least ten times. What it binds is unknown. The receptor was derived from a human donor in good health. Some libraries in this study had Jurkat cell RNA spiked in. Sequenced: naive CD8+ T cells from blood, with Jurkat cell RNA spiked in. Subset defined: FACS-sorted CD8+CD4-CCR7+CD45RA+ naive T cells. V is TRBV20-1 and J is TRBJ1-2; 7 bases map to TRBD1. CDR3 residues: CSARGKTGLYGYTF. The CDR3 DNA reads TGCAGTGCTAGAGGAAAGACAGGGCTCTATGGCTACACCTTC.